This T cell receptor beta chain was sequenced during a study of T cells in localized non-small cell lung cancer. General observations from the study: Among the top 100 tumor clones, a median approximately 60 appeared in adjacent lung. Uninvolved adjacent lung, not tumor, had the highest T cell clonality.

For this clone: Its specificity is unknown.

Trimming took off 3 bases at V and 7 bases at J, with 9 bases between the two ends. The germline gives CDR1 MDHEN, CDR2 SYDVKM. This CDR3 region has 12 residues. The data were produced by immunoSEQ multiplex PCR, yet TCRdb's version contains in-frame clones alone and is incomplete. The sample shows 2,700 or so clones, about 48% of them seen only once. The source is a woman aged 40-69 years with stage II squamous cell lung carcinoma. The sequences come from lung tumor tissue, collected before any cancer treatment. V usage is TRBV28 and J usage is TRBJ1-2; D not certain. CDR3 bases: TGTGCCAGCAGTTTCCGGGAGGCTGGCTACACCTTC. Amino acids: CASSFREAGYTF.